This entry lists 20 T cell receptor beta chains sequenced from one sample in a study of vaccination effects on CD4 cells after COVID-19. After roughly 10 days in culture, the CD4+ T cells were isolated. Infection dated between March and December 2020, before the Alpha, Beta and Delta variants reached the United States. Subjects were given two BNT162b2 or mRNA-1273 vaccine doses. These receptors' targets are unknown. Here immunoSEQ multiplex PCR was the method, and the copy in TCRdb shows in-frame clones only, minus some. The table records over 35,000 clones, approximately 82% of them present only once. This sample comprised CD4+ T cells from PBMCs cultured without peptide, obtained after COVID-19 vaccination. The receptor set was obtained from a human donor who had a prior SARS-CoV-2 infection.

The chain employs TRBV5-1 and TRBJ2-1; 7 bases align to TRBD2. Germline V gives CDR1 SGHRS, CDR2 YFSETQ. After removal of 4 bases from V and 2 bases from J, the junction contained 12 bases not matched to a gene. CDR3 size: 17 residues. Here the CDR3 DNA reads TGCGCCAGCAGCCCCGCGGGCGGGAGCTCCACCTACAATGAGCAGTTCTTC. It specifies CASSPAGGSSTYNEQFF.

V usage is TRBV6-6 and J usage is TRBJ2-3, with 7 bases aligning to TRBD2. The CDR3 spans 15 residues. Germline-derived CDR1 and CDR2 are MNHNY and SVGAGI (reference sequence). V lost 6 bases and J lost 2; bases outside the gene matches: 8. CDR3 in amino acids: CASSQRDRATDTQYF. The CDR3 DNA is TGTGCCAGCAGCCAGCGGGACCGGGCCACAGATACGCAGTATTTT.

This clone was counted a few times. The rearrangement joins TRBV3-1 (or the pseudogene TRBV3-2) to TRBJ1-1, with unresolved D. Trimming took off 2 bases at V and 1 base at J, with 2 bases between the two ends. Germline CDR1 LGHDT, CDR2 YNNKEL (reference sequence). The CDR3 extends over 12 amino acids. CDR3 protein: CASSQWNTEAFF. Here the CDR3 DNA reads TGTGCCAGCAGCCAATGGAACACTGAAGCTTTCTTT.

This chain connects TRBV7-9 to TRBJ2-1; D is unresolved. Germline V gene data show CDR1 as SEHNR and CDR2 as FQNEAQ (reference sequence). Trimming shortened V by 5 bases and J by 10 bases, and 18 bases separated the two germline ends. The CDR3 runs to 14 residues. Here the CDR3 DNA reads TGTGCCAGCAGCATCCCTCCATCCCGTGGCGAGCAGTTCTTC. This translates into CASSIPPSRGEQFF.

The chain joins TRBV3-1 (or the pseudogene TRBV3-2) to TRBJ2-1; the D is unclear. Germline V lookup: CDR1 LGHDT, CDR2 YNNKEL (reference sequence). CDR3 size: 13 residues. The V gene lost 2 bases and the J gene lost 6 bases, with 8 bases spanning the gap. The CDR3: CASSQLSLNEQFF. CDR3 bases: TGTGCCAGCAGCCAACTATCCCTCAATGAGCAGTTCTTC.

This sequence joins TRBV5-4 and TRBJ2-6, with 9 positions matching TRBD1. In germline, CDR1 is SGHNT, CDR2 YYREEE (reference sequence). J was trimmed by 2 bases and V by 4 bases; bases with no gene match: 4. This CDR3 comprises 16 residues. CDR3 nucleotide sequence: TGTGCCAGCAGCCGACAGGGGGACGCTGGGGCCAACGTCCTGACTTTC. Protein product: CASSRQGDAGANVLTF.

The CDR3 loop is CATSRDRDSYSYGYTF. The CDR3 bases are TGTGCCACCAGCAGAGACCGGGACAGCTATTCCTATGGCTACACCTTC. V gene TRBV15 combines with J gene TRBJ1-2, with 7 positions matching TRBD1. Germline trimming cut 0 bases from V and 4 bases from J; bases unmatched to any gene: 8. The CDR3 spans 16 residues. Per the germline V gene, CDR1 is LNHNV and CDR2 is YYDKDF (reference sequence).

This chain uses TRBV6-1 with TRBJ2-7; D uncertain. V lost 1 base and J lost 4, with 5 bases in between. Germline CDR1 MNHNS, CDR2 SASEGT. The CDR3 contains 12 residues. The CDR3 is CASSEDGYEQYF. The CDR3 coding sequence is TGTGCCAGCAGTGAAGACGGATACGAGCAGTACTTC.

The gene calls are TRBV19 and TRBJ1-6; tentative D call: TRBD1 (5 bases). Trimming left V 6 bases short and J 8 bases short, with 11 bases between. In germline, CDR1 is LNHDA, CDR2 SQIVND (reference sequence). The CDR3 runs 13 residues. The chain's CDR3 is CASRALRDSPLHF. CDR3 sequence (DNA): TGTGCCAGTAGGGCGCTCAGGGATTCACCCCTCCACTTT.

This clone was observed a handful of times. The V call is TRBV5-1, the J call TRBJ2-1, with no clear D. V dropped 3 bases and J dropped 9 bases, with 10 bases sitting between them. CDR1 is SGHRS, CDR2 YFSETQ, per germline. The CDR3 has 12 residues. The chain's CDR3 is CASSSVWGEQFF. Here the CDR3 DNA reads TGCGCCAGCAGCTCCGTATGGGGTGAGCAGTTCTTC.

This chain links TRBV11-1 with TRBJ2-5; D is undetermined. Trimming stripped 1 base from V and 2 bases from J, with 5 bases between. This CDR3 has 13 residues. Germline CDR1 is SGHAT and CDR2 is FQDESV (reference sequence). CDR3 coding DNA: TGTGCCAGCAGCTTAGGACGACAAGAGACCCAGTACTTC. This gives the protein CASSLGRQETQYF.

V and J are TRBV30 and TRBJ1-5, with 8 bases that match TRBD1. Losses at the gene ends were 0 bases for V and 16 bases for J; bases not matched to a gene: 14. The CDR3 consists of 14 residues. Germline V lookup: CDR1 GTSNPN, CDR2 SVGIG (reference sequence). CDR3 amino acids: CAWSVLDARGQVHF. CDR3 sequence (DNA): TGTGCCTGGAGTGTACTGGATGCGAGGGGACAGGTACATTTT. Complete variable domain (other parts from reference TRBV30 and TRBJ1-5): SQTIHQWPATLVQPVGSPLSLECTVEGTSNPNLYWYRQAAGRGLQLLFYSVGIGQISSEVPQNLSASRPQDRQFILSSKKLLLSDSGFYLCAWSVLDARGQVHFGDGTRLSIL.

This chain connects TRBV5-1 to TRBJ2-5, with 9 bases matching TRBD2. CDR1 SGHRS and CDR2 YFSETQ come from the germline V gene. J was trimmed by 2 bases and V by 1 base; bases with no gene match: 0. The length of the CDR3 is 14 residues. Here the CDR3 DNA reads TGCGCCAGCAGCTTGACTAGCGGGCAAGAGACCCAGTACTTC. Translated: CASSLTSGQETQYF.

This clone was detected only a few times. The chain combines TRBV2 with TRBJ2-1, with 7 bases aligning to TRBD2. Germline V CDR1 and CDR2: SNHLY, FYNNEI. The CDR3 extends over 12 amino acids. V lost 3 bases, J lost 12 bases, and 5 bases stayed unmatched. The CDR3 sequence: CASSEIGEGQFF. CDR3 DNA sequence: TGTGCCAGCAGTGAGATAGGGGAGGGGCAGTTCTTC. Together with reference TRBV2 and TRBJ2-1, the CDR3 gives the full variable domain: EPEVTQTPSHQVTQMGQEVILRCVPISNHLYFYWYRQILGQKVEFLVSFYNNEISEKSEIFDDQFSVERPDGSNFTLKIRSTKLEDSAMYFCASSEIGEGQFFGPGTRLTVL.

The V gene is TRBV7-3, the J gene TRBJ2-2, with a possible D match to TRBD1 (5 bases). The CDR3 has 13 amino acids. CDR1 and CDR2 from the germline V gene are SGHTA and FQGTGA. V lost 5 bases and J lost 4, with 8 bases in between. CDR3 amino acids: CASSLRATGELFF. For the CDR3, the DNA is TGTGCCAGCAGCCTCAGGGCCACCGGGGAGCTGTTTTTT.

The CDR3 loop reads CASSRQGTDTQYF. The CDR3 nucleotides read TGTGCCAGCAGTCGGCAGGGGACAGATACGCAGTATTTT. This sequence joins TRBV14 and TRBJ2-3, with D tentatively TRBD1 (6 bases). The germline CDR1 and CDR2 sequences are SGHDN and FVKESK. V dropped 6 bases and J dropped 3 bases, with 10 bases sitting between them. The CDR3 covers 13 residues.

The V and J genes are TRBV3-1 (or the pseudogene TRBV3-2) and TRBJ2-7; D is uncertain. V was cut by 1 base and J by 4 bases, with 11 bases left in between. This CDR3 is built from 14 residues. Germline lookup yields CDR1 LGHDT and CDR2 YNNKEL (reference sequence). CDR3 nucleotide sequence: TGTGCCAGCAGCCAAGGAGTTGGTCGGTACGAGCAGTACTTC. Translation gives CASSQGVGRYEQYF.

This CDR3 reads CAISRAGVTDTQYF. Here the CDR3 DNA reads TGTGCCATCTCAAGAGCGGGGGTAACAGATACGCAGTATTTT. The genes are TRBV10-3 and TRBJ2-3; 8 bases match TRBD2. J was trimmed by 3 bases and V by 8 bases; bases with no gene match: 7. Germline CDR1 and CDR2: ENHRY and SYGVKD. The CDR3 sequence is 14 residues long.

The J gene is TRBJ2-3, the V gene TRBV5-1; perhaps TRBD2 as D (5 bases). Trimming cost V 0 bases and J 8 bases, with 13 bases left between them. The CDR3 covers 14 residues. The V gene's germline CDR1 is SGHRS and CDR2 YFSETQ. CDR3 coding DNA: TGCGCCAGCAGCTTGGTGGCGTCTGAGGGTACGCAGTATTTT. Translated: CASSLVASEGTQYF.

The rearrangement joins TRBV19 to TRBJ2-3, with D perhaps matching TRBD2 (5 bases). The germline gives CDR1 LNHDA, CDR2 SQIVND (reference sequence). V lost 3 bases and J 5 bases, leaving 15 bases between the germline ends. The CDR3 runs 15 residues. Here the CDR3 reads CASSMLVRGRDTQYF. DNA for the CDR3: TGTGCCAGTAGTATGTTGGTCCGGGGTCGAGATACGCAGTATTTT.